This T cell receptor beta chain was sequenced during a study of T-cell memory formation after mild COVID-19. Findings of the study overall: Within pre-infection memory, some responding clones were found, suggesting cross-reactive memory joined. CD4+ contracting clones were found mainly in CM and EM, and CD8+ ones in EMRA.

On this clonotype itself: Its antigen is currently unknown.

V lost 1 base and J 6 bases, leaving 15 bases between the germline ends. Germline V gene sequence: CDR1 SGHTA, CDR2 FQGNSA. The CDR3 covers 15 residues. In TCRdb, the 5' RACE reads were re-called with MiXCR into one record per CDR3 protein. Of 380,000 or so distinct CDR3 sequences listed, 12% to 15% are singletons. Source material: PBMCs or a T cell subset sorted from them (not recorded which). This TCR was recovered from a man aged 18 to 29 who had mild COVID-19 (a few samples of this study predate the infection). Cell type and time point are not known. The genes are TRBV7-2 and TRBJ1-2; D not resolved. The CDR3 region has the DNA TGTGCCAGCAGCTTAGGACCCGAGGTGGACCATGGCTACACCTTC. This codes for CASSLGPEVDHGYTF.